This TCR beta chain was profiled in a study of cytomegalovirus exposure and HLA in healthy donors. Study-level results: Follow-up analysis later connected one missense variant in DCLRE1C with trimming of TCR beta V- and J-genes. The study recorded 160 or so TCR beta chains that were cytomegalovirus-associated.

Turning to this clone: The target antigen is unknown.

The V and J ends lost 0 bases and 2 bases, in that order; junction bases with no gene match: 4. CDR1 and CDR2 from the germline V gene are LNHNV and YYDKDF (reference sequence). The CDR3 runs to 15 residues. Vbeta (60) and Jbeta (13) primers were used in the PCR. Libraries were prepared by immunoSEQ multiplex PCR; TCRdb keeps only in-frame clonotypes and omits some of them. The sample lists about 140,000 clones; around 83% were seen once. Sequences were obtained from PBMCs. This sequence originates from a man aged 35-49 years in good health and CMV-seropositive. The chain combines TRBV15 with TRBJ2-7; TRBD1 matches at 7 bases. This CDR3 reads CATSREGQRTYEQYF. CDR3 DNA sequence: TGTGCCACCAGCAGAGAGGGACAGAGAACCTACGAGCAGTACTTC.